The 30 T cell receptor beta chains below all came from one sample that was sequenced in a study of blood T cell repertoires in COVID-19. Sequencing used immunoSEQ multiplex PCR; TCRdb keeps in-frame clones, though not all of them. The data show over 450,000 clones, around 90% seen once. Sample: peripheral blood. These receptors came from a woman aged 50 to 65 with COVID-19, enrolled during active disease.

This chain uses TRBV23-1 with TRBJ1-1, with D unresolved. TRBV23-1 is designated an ORF whose function remains uncertain. The CDR3 is 13 residues long. The V end lost 3 bases, the J end lost 3 bases, and 8 bases lay between the germline ends. The CDR3 loop is CASSHAGYTEAFF. The CDR3 nucleotides read TGCGCCAGCAGTCATGCGGGATACACTGAAGCTTTCTTT.

The chain joins TRBV28 to TRBJ1-1; a weak D match, TRBD1 (6 bases). The CDR3 spans 18 residues. Per germline, CDR1 MDHEN and CDR2 SYDVKM. Deletions cut 6 bases from V and 5 bases from J, with 28 bases between. In DNA form, the CDR3 reads TGTGCCAGCAGCCTTCTGGCGGGTCACAGGGTAGGATTGACTGAAGCTTTCTTT. Its protein is CASSLLAGHRVGLTEAFF.

The chain has TRBV18 and TRBJ2-1; D is unclear. Germline V gene lookup returns CDR1 KGHSH and CDR2 LQKENI. This CDR3 region has 14 residues. Deletions cut 3 bases from V and 0 bases from J, with 6 bases between. CDR3 in amino acids: CASSPTFSYNEQFF. As DNA, the CDR3 is TGTGCCAGCTCACCGACATTCTCCTACAATGAGCAGTTCTTC.

The chain joins TRBV4-1 to TRBJ2-5, with TRBD2 as a possible D gene (6 bases). The V and J ends lost 0 bases and 5 bases respectively, with 13 bases between them. The CDR3 totals 15 residues. The germline V gene encodes CDR1 MGHRA and CDR2 YSYEKL. CDR3 sequence reads: CASSQDGRGWETQYF. DNA of the CDR3: TGCGCCAGCAGCCAAGATGGGCGGGGTTGGGAGACCCAGTACTTC.

The chain recombines TRBV19 with TRBJ2-1; possible D gene TRBD2, 6 bases. This CDR3 is built from 12 residues. Trimming took 3 bases from V and 9 from J, leaving 9 bases between them. The germline CDR1 and CDR2 sequences are LNHDA and SQIVND (reference sequence). CDR3 sequence reads: CASSMGGGEQFF. CDR3 nucleotides: TGTGCCAGTAGTATGGGAGGCGGTGAGCAGTTCTTC.

The chain uses TRBV5-4 and TRBJ2-3; D uncertain. The ends were cut back, 4 bases at V and 2 bases at J, with 14 bases in the middle. This CDR3 is 15 amino acids long. CDR1 is SGHNT, CDR2 YYREEE, per germline (reference sequence). The CDR3 reads CASSVGGSHTDTQYF. CDR3 sequence (DNA): TGTGCCAGCAGCGTAGGCGGATCCCACACAGATACGCAGTATTTT.

The chain is built from TRBV4-1 and TRBJ2-7; a weak D match, TRBD2 (6 bases). Germline V gene sequence: CDR1 MGHRA, CDR2 YSYEKL. The V gene lost 5 bases and the J gene lost 0 bases, with 26 bases spanning the gap. CDR3 length equals 19 residues. The CDR3 bases are TGCGCCAGCAGCGAAAGGTGGGGCAGGGAGGAATCGGGCTCCTACGAGCAGTACTTC. Encoded protein: CASSERWGREESGSYEQYF.

The chain carries TRBV2 and TRBJ2-2; TRBD2 is a possible D gene (5 bases). Trimming shortened V by 5 bases and J by 9 bases, and 13 bases separated the two germline ends. Germline V gene data show CDR1 as SNHLY and CDR2 as FYNNEI. CDR3 length: 13 amino acids. The CDR3 DNA reads TGTGCCAGCAGTTCACAGCGGCTTCGGGAGCTGTTTTTT. Translating gives CASSSQRLRELFF.

The rearrangement uses TRBV9 and TRBJ1-1; the D gene is possibly TRBD1 (6 bases). CDR3 size: 14 residues. Germline V gives CDR1 SGDLS, CDR2 YYNGEE. The V and J ends lost 4 bases and 4 bases respectively, with 14 bases between them. The CDR3 region has the DNA TGTGCCAGCAGCATGGGGGGGCCAAGCACTGAAGCTTTCTTT. Amino acid sequence: CASSMGGPSTEAFF.

The rearrangement links TRBV11-2 to TRBJ1-4; tentatively, D is TRBD1 (6 bases). The germline V and J ends were trimmed by 6 bases and 7 bases, with 15 bases remaining between them. Germline lookup yields CDR1 SGHAT and CDR2 FQNNGV. This CDR3 spans 14 amino acids. For the CDR3, the DNA is TGTGCCAGCAGTCGGGGGGCGCAAGGTGAAAAACTGTTTTTT. This codes for CASSRGAQGEKLFF.

V usage is TRBV5-1 and J usage is TRBJ2-2; TRBD2 is a possible D gene (5 bases). V lost 2 bases and J lost 5, with 10 bases in between. Per germline, CDR1 SGHRS and CDR2 YFSETQ. This CDR3 is 14 amino acids long. CDR3 protein: CASSLEGSTGELFF. The DNA of the CDR3 is TGCGCCAGCAGCTTAGAGGGATCGACCGGGGAGCTGTTTTTT.

In this sample, this clone turned up once. In the same sample, other DNA sequences code for this CDR3. The chain is built from TRBV24-1 and TRBJ2-2; 10 bases map to TRBD1. The V segment lost 3 bases and the J segment 4 bases; nucleotides outside the gene matches: 7. The CDR3 is 17 residues long. Per the germline V gene, CDR1 is KGHDR and CDR2 is SFDVKD. In nucleotides, the CDR3 is TGTGCCACCAGTGATGTTACCGGGACAGGGGTCACCGGGGAGCTGTTTTTT. Amino acid sequence: CATSDVTGTGVTGELFF.

The CDR3 sequence: CASSPQGIGTGELFF. As DNA, the CDR3 is TGTGCCAGTAGTCCGCAGGGTATCGGCACCGGGGAGCTGTTTTTT. This chain uses TRBV19 with TRBJ2-2; D may be TRBD1 (5 bases). CDR3 length equals 15 residues. Germline CDR1 LNHDA, CDR2 SQIVND (reference sequence). V shed 5 bases and J shed 4 bases, with 14 bases lying between them.

The chain recombines TRBV5-6 with TRBJ1-2; D may be TRBD1 (5 bases). Between the trimmed V and J ends, which lost 3 bases and 3 bases, there was a span of 15 bases. Germline V CDR1 and CDR2: SGHDT, YYEEEE. The CDR3 loop spans 15 amino acids. The CDR3 is CASSSAPTEDYGYTF. CDR3 nucleotide sequence: TGTGCCAGCAGCTCGGCCCCGACAGAGGACTATGGCTACACCTTC.

The V call is TRBV5-4, the J call TRBJ1-6; tentative D call: TRBD1 (6 bases). V lost 4 bases and J lost 8, with 19 bases in between. The CDR3 sequence is 16 residues long. Germline CDR1 and CDR2: SGHNT and YYREEE (reference sequence). The CDR3 DNA sequence: TGTGCCAGCAGCCCTAGGGCACAGGGTCTCCATTCACCCCTCCACTTT. The encoded protein is CASSPRAQGLHSPLHF.

The V call is TRBV7-9, the J call TRBJ2-3, with TRBD2 matching over 7 bases. This CDR3 is 14 amino acids long. Trimming at V came to 11 bases and at J to 0 bases, leaving 8 bases not matched to a gene. Germline V gene data show CDR1 as SEHNR and CDR2 as FQNEAQ (reference sequence). The DNA for the CDR3 is TGTGCCTACATCCAGCGGGGTAGCACAGATACGCAGTATTTT. It specifies CAYIQRGSTDTQYF.

This chain uses TRBV20-1 with TRBJ2-7; possible D gene TRBD1, 5 bases. Germline loops: CDR1 DFQATT, CDR2 SNEGSKA (reference sequence). Trimming shortened V by 5 bases and J by 5 bases, and 7 bases separated the two germline ends. This CDR3 region has 10 residues. The CDR3 nucleotides are TGCAGTGCTGGACATCACGAGCAGTACTTC. This codes for CSAGHHEQYF.

V is TRBV29-1 and J is TRBJ2-5, with D possibly matching TRBD1 (5 bases). This CDR3 is built from 15 residues. Per the germline V gene, CDR1 is SQVTM and CDR2 is ANQGSEA. Deletions cut 1 base from V and 1 base from J, with 13 bases between. In DNA form, the CDR3 reads TGCAGCGTTGAAGTCCAGGGATTCTCCCAAGAGACCCAGTACTTC. Translated, it gives CSVEVQGFSQETQYF.

This clone was observed a single time. The rearrangement uses TRBV6-4 and TRBJ1-2; 7 bases agree with TRBD1. The V gene's germline CDR1 is MRHNA and CDR2 SNTAGT. This CDR3 is 16 amino acids long. With V trimmed by 0 bases and J by 4 bases, 8 bases remained unmatched. The CDR3 region has the DNA TGTGCCAGCAGTGACTCCCCGAACAGGGGAGGCTATGGCTACACCTTC. This sequence encodes CASSDSPNRGGYGYTF.

V usage is TRBV30 and J usage is TRBJ1-1; D is undetermined. V was pared by 4 bases and J by 6 bases, with 12 bases between. This CDR3 is built from 12 residues. Germline V gives CDR1 GTSNPN, CDR2 SVGIG (reference sequence). The CDR3 spells CAWIAQRSEAFF. CDR3 sequence (DNA): TGTGCCTGGATCGCACAGAGATCTGAAGCTTTCTTT.

This clone is a singleton in its sample. The CDR3 loop is CASSIRGDSNQPQHF. The CDR3 nucleotides are TGTGCCAGTAGTATCCGGGGGGACAGCAATCAGCCCCAGCATTTT. This chain joins TRBV19 and TRBJ1-5; TRBD1 is a possible D gene (5 bases). Germline CDR1 LNHDA, CDR2 SQIVND (reference sequence). The length of the CDR3 is 15 residues. The ends were cut back, 3 bases at V and 1 base at J, with 10 bases in the middle.

This clone has a handful of counts. The V and J genes are TRBV2 and TRBJ1-1, with 9 nucleotides matching TRBD1. The CDR3 length is 15 residues. The J segment lost 1 base and the V segment lost 6 bases, leaving 6 bases of the junction unmatched. The germline V gene encodes CDR1 SNHLY and CDR2 FYNNEI. CDR3 protein: CASRGRQGGNTEAFF. CDR3 nucleotides: TGTGCCAGCAGAGGCCGACAGGGGGGGAACACTGAAGCTTTCTTT. The full variable domain, in which reference TRBV2 and TRBJ1-1 provide the parts outside the CDR3, is EPEVTQTPSHQVTQMGQEVILRCVPISNHLYFYWYRQILGQKVEFLVSFYNNEISEKSEIFDDQFSVERPDGSNFTLKIRSTKLEDSAMYFCASRGRQGGNTEAFFGQGTRLTVV.

The genes are TRBV11-2 and TRBJ2-1; D might be TRBD2 (5 bases). Germline values: CDR1 SGHAT, CDR2 FQNNGV. The CDR3 sequence is 14 residues long. Trimming stripped 5 bases from V and 4 bases from J, with 12 bases between. CDR3 sequence: CASSGRGIYNEQFF. DNA for the CDR3: TGTGCCAGCAGCGGCCGAGGGATTTACAATGAGCAGTTCTTC.

The chain has TRBV9 and TRBJ2-1; weak D call: TRBD1 (6 bases). Per the germline V gene, CDR1 is SGDLS and CDR2 is YYNGEE. The CDR3 length is 14 residues. Trimming pared 3 bases from V and 4 bases from J, leaving 11 bases between. CDR3 amino acids: CASSEGVSYNEQFF. The CDR3 DNA is TGTGCCAGCAGCGAGGGGGTGTCTTACAATGAGCAGTTCTTC.

The J gene is TRBJ2-1, the V gene TRBV12-5; D not certain. The CDR3 is made up of 13 amino acids. Germline CDR1 LGHNT, CDR2 FRNRAP. V was trimmed by 1 base and J by 3 bases, leaving 4 bases between them. The CDR3 bases are TGTGCTAGTGGTTTGGGCAGCTACAATGAGCAGTTCTTC. It encodes CASGLGSYNEQFF.

Notes on this clone: At the DNA level, this CDR3 is encoded by other sequences in the same sample as well. The rearrangement links TRBV28 to TRBJ2-6; D possibly corresponds to TRBD2 (6 bases). Germline V lookup: CDR1 MDHEN, CDR2 SYDVKM. CDR3 length: 15 residues. V was cut by 6 bases and J by 4 bases, with 13 bases left in between. The CDR3 loop reads CASRRGGSGANVLTF. CDR3 in DNA: TGTGCCAGCAGGCGCGGAGGGTCCGGGGCCAACGTCCTGACTTTC.

The count of this clone is one. V is TRBV30 and J is TRBJ2-1, with 11 bases matching TRBD2. The CDR3 is 16 amino acids. The V segment lost 1 base and the J segment 5 bases; nucleotides outside the gene matches: 7. CDR1 is GTSNPN and CDR2 is SVGIG in the germline V gene (reference sequence). CDR3 region: CAWSESSGGFHNEQFF. CDR3 sequence (DNA): TGTGCCTGGAGTGAGTCTAGCGGGGGGTTTCACAATGAGCAGTTCTTC.

Here the CDR3 reads CASLQSWGRGEAFF. The CDR3 nucleotides read TGTGCCAGTCTTCAGTCCTGGGGGAGGGGTGAAGCTTTCTTT. V usage is TRBV7-2 and J usage is TRBJ1-1; D might be TRBD1 (5 bases). CDR3 length: 14 residues. The V gene's germline CDR1 is SGHTA and CDR2 FQGNSA. Trimming shortened V by 9 bases and J by 7 bases, and 21 bases separated the two germline ends. Drawing the rest from reference TRBV7-2 and TRBJ1-1, the complete variable domain is GAGVSQSPSNKVTEKGKDVELRCDPISGHTALYWYRQSLGQGLEFLIYFQGNSAPDKSGLPSDRFSAERTGGSVSTLTIQRTQQEDSAVYLCASLQSWGRGEAFFGQGTRLTVV.

This clone was found a few times. The rearrangement links TRBV29-1 to TRBJ1-5; 7 nucleotides agree with TRBD1. This CDR3 has 13 residues. The J segment lost 3 bases and the V segment lost 6 bases, leaving 5 bases of the junction unmatched. Germline V gives CDR1 SQVTM, CDR2 ANQGSEA. CDR3 amino acids: CSVGDSPNQPQHF. The CDR3 DNA sequence: TGCAGCGTCGGGGACAGCCCCAATCAGCCCCAGCATTTT.

The chain recombines TRBV5-4 with TRBJ2-1; 11 bases map to TRBD2. This CDR3 has 15 residues. The ends lost 0 bases at V and 10 bases at J; junction bases unmatched: 6. Per the germline V gene, CDR1 is SGHNT and CDR2 is YYREEE (reference sequence). The CDR3 DNA follows: TGTGCCAGCAGCTTGGGGACTAGCGGGTCCCGGGAGCAGTTCTTC. Translating gives CASSLGTSGSREQFF.